The 11 T cell receptor beta chains below all came from one sample that was sequenced in a study of cytomegalovirus exposure and HLA in healthy donors. The PCR made use of 60 Vbeta and 13 Jbeta primers. Data came from immunoSEQ multiplex PCR; TCRdb stores just in-frame clones and leaves some out. Found here are 100,000 to 150,000 clones; the top ten clones hold around 1.6%. Material: PBMCs. These receptors all come from a woman aged 40-49 years in good health and CMV-seropositive.

The V gene is TRBV18, the J gene TRBJ2-2; 9 nucleotides line up with TRBD2. CDR3 length: 15 residues. Germline trimming cut 1 base from V and 5 bases from J; bases unmatched to any gene: 2. In germline, CDR1 is KGHSH, CDR2 LQKENI. Here the CDR3 reads CASSPQREVTGELFF. Written as DNA, the CDR3 is TGTGCCAGCTCACCACAGCGGGAGGTAACCGGGGAGCTGTTTTTT.

V is TRBV5-1 and J is TRBJ2-5; 14 bases align to TRBD2. Trimming took 4 bases from V and 1 from J; bases not matched to a gene: 6. The CDR3 consists of 17 residues. In germline, CDR1 is SGHRS, CDR2 YFSETQ. As DNA, the CDR3 is TGCGCCAGCAGCCTGGGACTAGCGGGAGACCTCCAAGAGACCCAGTACTTC. The encoded protein is CASSLGLAGDLQETQYF. Variable domain in full (rest from reference TRBV5-1 and TRBJ2-5): KAGVTQTPRYLIKTRGQQVTLSCSPISGHRSVSWYQQTPGQGLQFLFEYFSETQRNKGNFPGRFSGRQFSNSRSEMNVSTLELGDSALYLCASSLGLAGDLQETQYFGPGTRLLVL.

The chain is built from TRBV28 and TRBJ2-3; TRBD2 aligns across 9 bases. This CDR3 has 17 residues. Per germline, CDR1 MDHEN and CDR2 SYDVKM. The V and J ends lost 1 base and 7 bases, in that order; junction bases with no gene match: 12. The CDR3 nucleotides are TGTGCCAGCAGTTTATTCGCGACTAGCGGTCGACCCAATACGCAGTATTTT. The encoded protein is CASSLFATSGRPNTQYF.

In DNA, the CDR3 is TGTGCCAGCAGTGCTAGACAGGGTGAGAATTCACCCCTCCACTTT. This translates into CASSARQGENSPLHF. The chain carries TRBV2 and TRBJ1-6, with 7 bases identical to TRBD1. This CDR3 comprises 15 residues. From germline, CDR1 is SNHLY and CDR2 FYNNEI. V gave up 4 bases and J gave up 7 bases; unmatched junction bases: 7.

This chain uses TRBV28 with TRBJ2-5; D perhaps matches TRBD2 (5 bases). CDR3 length: 15 residues. Germline loops: CDR1 MDHEN, CDR2 SYDVKM. V was cut by 5 bases and J by 2 bases, with 15 bases left in between. The CDR3 region has the DNA TGTGCCAGCAGTGCCATGGTGCGGAGGCAAGAGACCCAGTACTTC. Protein: CASSAMVRRQETQYF.

The rearrangement joins TRBV30 to TRBJ1-5, with D tentatively TRBD1 (5 bases). CDR1 is GTSNPN and CDR2 is SVGIG in the germline V gene (reference sequence). Trimming shortened V by 2 bases and J by 4 bases, and 15 bases separated the two germline ends. The CDR3 runs to 15 residues. The CDR3, as DNA: TGTGCCTGGAGTCTTCGGGGGAGGGTTAATCAGCCCCAGCATTTT. Its translation: CAWSLRGRVNQPQHF.

The chain uses TRBV19 and TRBJ2-1; D possibly corresponds to TRBD1 (6 bases). The length of the CDR3 is 17 residues. Trimming took off 4 bases at V and 0 bases at J, with 16 bases between the two ends. Germline V gives CDR1 LNHDA, CDR2 SQIVND (reference sequence). The CDR3 sequence: CASSSLRADSSYNEQFF. CDR3 nucleotides: TGTGCCAGTAGTAGCCTTCGAGCGGACAGCTCCTACAATGAGCAGTTCTTC. The whole variable domain, remainder taken from reference TRBV19 and TRBJ2-1, is DGGITQSPKYLFRKEGQNVTLSCEQNLNHDAMYWYRQDPGQGLRLIYYSQIVNDFQKGDIAEGYSVSREKKESFPLTVTSAQKNPTAFYLCASSSLRADSSYNEQFFGPGTRLTVL.

J is TRBJ1-1 and V is TRBV6-5; perhaps TRBD1 as D (5 bases). Germline V gene lookup returns CDR1 MNHEY and CDR2 SVGAGI. The CDR3 loop spans 15 amino acids. V gave up 0 bases and J gave up 0 bases, with 8 bases separating them. The DNA of the CDR3 is TGTGCCAGCAGTTACTCAAACAGGATGAACACTGAAGCTTTCTTT. This encodes CASSYSNRMNTEAFF.

The J gene is TRBJ1-2, the V gene TRBV27; TRBD1 might be the D (6 bases). CDR3 size: 14 residues. V lost 4 bases and J lost 8, with 17 bases in between. Per germline, CDR1 MNHEY and CDR2 SMNVEV (reference sequence). The DNA of the CDR3 is TGTGCCAGCAGTTCATACAGGGTCTCTGTCGGCTACACCTTC. As protein: CASSSYRVSVGYTF.

V is TRBV18 and J is TRBJ1-5; 11 bases map to TRBD1. Germline values: CDR1 KGHSH, CDR2 LQKENI. V shed 2 bases, J shed 5 bases, and the junction held 2 bases outside the gene matches. The CDR3 consists of 15 residues. CDR3 in DNA: TGTGCCAGCTCACCAAAGGGACAGGGGGATCAGCCCCAGCATTTT. Encoded protein: CASSPKGQGDQPQHF.

CDR3 region: CASSLQGARVEKLFF. As DNA, the CDR3 is TGTGCCAGTAGTCTTCAGGGGGCGCGAGTTGAAAAACTGTTTTTT. The rearrangement uses TRBV19 and TRBJ1-4; 8 bases match TRBD1. The J segment lost 7 bases and the V segment lost 5 bases, leaving 9 bases of the junction unmatched. CDR1 is LNHDA and CDR2 is SQIVND in the germline V gene (reference sequence). The CDR3 spans 15 residues.